This TCR beta chain stems from a study of cytomegalovirus exposure and HLA in healthy donors. General study results and limits: A later analysis, which compared TCR beta chains of equal frequency, found the HLA-associated ones more clonally expanded.

On this clone: Its antigen is unidentified.

Germline V lookup: CDR1 SGHVS, CDR2 FQNEAQ. The CDR3 sequence is 13 residues long. V gave up 5 bases and J gave up 3 bases, with 11 bases separating them. The PCR ran on 60 Vbeta and 13 Jbeta primers. Clones were sequenced by immunoSEQ multiplex PCR, and TCRdb holds only the in-frame ones, with some missing. This sample has fewer than 95,000 clones, with roughly three fifths found just once. The chain recombines TRBV7-8 with TRBJ2-7; D perhaps matches TRBD1 (6 bases). The receptor was derived from a woman in her twenties or thirties in good health and CMV-seronegative. Input material: PBMCs. The CDR3 bases are TGTGCCAGCAGCCTAGGGACAAACTACGAGCAGTACTTC. This encodes CASSLGTNYEQYF.